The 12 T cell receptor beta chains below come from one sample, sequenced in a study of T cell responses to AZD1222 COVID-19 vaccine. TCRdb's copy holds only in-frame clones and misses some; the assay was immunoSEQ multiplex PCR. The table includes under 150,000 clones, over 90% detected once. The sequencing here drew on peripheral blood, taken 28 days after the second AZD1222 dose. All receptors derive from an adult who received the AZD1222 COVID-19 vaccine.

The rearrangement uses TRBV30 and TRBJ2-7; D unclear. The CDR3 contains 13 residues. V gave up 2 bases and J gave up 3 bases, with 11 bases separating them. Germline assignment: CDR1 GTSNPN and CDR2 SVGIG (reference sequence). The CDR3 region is CAWSQRADYEQYF. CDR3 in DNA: TGTGCCTGGAGTCAACGGGCGGACTACGAGCAGTACTTC.

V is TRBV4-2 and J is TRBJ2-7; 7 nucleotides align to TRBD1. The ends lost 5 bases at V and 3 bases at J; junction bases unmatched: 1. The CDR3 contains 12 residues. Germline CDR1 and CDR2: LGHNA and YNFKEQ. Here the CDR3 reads CASSGTDYEQYF. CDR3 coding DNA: TGTGCCAGCAGCGGGACAGACTACGAGCAGTACTTC.

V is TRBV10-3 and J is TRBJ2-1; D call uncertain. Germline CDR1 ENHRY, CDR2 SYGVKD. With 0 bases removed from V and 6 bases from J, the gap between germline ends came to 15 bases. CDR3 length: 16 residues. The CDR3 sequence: CAISESASLPPNEQFF. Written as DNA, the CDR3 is TGTGCCATCAGTGAGTCGGCTTCTTTACCCCCCAATGAGCAGTTCTTC.

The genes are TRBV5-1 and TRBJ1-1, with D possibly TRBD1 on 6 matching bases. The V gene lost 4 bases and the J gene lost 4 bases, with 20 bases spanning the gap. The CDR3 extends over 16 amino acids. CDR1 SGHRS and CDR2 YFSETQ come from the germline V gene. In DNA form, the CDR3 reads TGCGCCAGCAGCCATACTGGGACACCGCGGGGCACTGAAGCTTTCTTT. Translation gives CASSHTGTPRGTEAFF.

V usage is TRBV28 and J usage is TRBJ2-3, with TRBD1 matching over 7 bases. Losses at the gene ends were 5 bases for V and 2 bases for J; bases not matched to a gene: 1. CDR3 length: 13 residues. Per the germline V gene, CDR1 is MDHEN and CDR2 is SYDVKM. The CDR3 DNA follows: TGTGCCAGCAGTCAGGGGGACACAGATACGCAGTATTTT. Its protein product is CASSQGDTDTQYF. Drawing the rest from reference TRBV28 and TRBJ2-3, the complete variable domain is DVKVTQSSRYLVKRTGEKVFLECVQDMDHENMFWYRQDPGLGLRLIYFSYDVKMKEKGDIPEGYSVSREKKERFSLILESASTNQTSMYLCASSQGDTDTQYFGPGTRLTVL.

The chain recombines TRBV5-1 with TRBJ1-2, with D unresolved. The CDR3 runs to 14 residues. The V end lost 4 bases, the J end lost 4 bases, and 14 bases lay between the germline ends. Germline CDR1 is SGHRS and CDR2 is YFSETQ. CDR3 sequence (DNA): TGCGCCAGCAGCGGCGAACAGAGACCCTATGGCTACACCTTC. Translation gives CASSGEQRPYGYTF.

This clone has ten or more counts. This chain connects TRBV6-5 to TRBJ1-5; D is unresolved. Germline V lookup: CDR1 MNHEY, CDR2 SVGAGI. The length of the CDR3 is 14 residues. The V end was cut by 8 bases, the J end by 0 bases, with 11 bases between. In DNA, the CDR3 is TGTGCCAGCTCAGTCACCCATAGCAATCAGCCCCAGCATTTT. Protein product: CASSVTHSNQPQHF.

The CDR3 bases are TGTGCCAGCAGTATGGGGGACAAAGGGGAGAAAGCTTTCTTT. Translating it yields CASSMGDKGEKAFF. This chain links TRBV7-3 with TRBJ1-1; possibly TRBD1 for D (6 bases). Trimming took off 6 bases at V and 9 bases at J, with 20 bases between the two ends. This CDR3 has 14 residues. CDR1 and CDR2 from the germline V gene are SGHTA and FQGTGA.

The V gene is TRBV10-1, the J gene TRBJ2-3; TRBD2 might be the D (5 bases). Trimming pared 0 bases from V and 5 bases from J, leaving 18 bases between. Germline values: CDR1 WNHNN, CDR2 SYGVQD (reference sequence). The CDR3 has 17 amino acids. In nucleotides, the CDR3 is TGCGCCAGCAGTGAGTCGGGGAGCTTACCCCGAGTAGATACGCAGTATTTT. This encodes CASSESGSLPRVDTQYF.

The CDR3 is CASSLAITFNEKLFF. In DNA, the CDR3 is TGTGCCAGCAGCTTAGCCATTACGTTTAATGAAAAACTGTTTTTT. V gene TRBV7-9 combines with J gene TRBJ1-4; D is undetermined. V lost 0 bases, J lost 4 bases, and 9 bases lay in between. The CDR3 contains 15 residues. The germline V gene has CDR1 SEHNR and CDR2 FQNEAQ (reference sequence).

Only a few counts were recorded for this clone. The CDR3: CASSYRHNQPQHF. CDR3 sequence (DNA): TGTGCCAGCAGTTACCGTCACAATCAGCCCCAGCATTTT. The V call is TRBV6-5, the J call TRBJ1-5; D is undetermined. This CDR3 is built from 13 residues. With 2 bases removed from V and 3 bases from J, the gap between germline ends came to 5 bases. Germline CDR1 and CDR2: MNHEY and SVGAGI.

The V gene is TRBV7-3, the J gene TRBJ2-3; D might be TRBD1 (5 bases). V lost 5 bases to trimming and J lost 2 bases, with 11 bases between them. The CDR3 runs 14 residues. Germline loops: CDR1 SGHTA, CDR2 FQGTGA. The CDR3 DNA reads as TGTGCCAGCAGCCCCGGACACGACACAGATACGCAGTATTTT. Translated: CASSPGHDTDTQYF.